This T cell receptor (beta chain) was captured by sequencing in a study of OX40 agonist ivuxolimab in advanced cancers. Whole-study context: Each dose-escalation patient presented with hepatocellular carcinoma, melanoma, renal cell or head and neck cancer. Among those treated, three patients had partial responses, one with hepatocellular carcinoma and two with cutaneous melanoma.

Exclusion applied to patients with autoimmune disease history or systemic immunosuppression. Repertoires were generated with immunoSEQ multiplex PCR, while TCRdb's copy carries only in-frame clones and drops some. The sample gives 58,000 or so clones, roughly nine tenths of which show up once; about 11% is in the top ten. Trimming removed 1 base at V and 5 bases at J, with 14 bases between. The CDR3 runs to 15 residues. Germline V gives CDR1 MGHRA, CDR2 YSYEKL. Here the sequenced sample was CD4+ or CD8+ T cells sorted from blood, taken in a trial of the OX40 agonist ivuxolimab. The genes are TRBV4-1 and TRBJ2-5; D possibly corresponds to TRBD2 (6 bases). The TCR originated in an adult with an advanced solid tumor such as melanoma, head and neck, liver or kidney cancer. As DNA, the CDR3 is TGCGCCAGCAGCCAAGCCCCGACTAGTCAGGAGACCCAGTACTTC. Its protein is CASSQAPTSQETQYF.